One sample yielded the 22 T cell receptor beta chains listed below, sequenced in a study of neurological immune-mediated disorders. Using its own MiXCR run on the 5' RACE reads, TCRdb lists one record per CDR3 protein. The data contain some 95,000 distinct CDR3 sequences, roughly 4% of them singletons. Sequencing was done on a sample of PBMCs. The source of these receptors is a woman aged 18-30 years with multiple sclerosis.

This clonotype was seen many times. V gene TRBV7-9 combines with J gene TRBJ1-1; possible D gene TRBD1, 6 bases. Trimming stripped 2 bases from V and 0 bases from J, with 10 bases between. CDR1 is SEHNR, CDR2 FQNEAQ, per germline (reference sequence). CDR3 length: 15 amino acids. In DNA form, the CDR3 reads TGTGCCAGCAGCTTACTAGGGGGATTGAACACTGAAGCTTTCTTT. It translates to CASSLLGGLNTEAFF. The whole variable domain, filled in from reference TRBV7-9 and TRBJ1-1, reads DTGVSQNPRHKITKRGQNVTFRCDPISEHNRLYWYRQTLGQGPEFLTYFQNEAQLEKSRLLSDRFSAERPKGSFSTLEIQRTEQGDSAMYLCASSLLGGLNTEAFFGQGTRLTVV.

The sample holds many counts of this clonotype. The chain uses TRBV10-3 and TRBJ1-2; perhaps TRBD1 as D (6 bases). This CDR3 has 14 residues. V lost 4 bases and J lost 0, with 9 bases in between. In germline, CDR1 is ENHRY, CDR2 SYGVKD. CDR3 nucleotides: TGTGCCATCAGTGCGGACAGTGCTAACTATGGCTACACCTTC. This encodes CAISADSANYGYTF.

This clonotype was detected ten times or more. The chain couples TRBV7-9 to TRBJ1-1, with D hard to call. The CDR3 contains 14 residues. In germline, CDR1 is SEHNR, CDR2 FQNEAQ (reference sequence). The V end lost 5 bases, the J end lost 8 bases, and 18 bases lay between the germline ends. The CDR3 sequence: CASSPQDGVPEAFF. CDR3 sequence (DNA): TGTGCCAGCAGCCCCCAGGACGGGGTCCCCGAAGCTTTCTTT.

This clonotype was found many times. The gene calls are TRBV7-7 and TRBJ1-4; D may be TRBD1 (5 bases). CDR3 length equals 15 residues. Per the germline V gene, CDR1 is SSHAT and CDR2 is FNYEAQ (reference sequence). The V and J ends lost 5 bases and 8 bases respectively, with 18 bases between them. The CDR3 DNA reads TGTGCCAGCAGCCTTCAAGGGGTGGTAGGGGAAAAACTGTTTTTT. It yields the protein CASSLQGVVGEKLFF.

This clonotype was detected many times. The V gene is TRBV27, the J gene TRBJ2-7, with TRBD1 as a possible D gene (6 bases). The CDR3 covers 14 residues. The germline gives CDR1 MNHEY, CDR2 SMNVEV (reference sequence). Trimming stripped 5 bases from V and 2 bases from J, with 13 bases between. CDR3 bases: TGTGCCAGCAGTCGAATACAGGGCCCCTACGAGCAGTACTTC. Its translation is CASSRIQGPYEQYF.

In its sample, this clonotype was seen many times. DNA of the CDR3: TGTGCCAGCAGTTTCGCCAGGAATGGAAACACCATATATTTT. The encoded protein is CASSFARNGNTIYF. The gene calls are TRBV27 and TRBJ1-3; no definite D call. V was pared by 3 bases and J by 3 bases, with 9 bases between. The CDR3 is 14 amino acids. Looked up from germline, CDR1 is MNHEY and CDR2 is SMNVEV (reference sequence).

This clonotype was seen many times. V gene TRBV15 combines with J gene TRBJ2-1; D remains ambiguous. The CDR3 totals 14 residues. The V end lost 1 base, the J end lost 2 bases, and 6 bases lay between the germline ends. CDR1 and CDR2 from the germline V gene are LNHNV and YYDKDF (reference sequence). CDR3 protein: CATSRGNTYNEQFF. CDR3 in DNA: TGTGCCACCAGCAGAGGTAATACCTACAATGAGCAGTTCTTC.

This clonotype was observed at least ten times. The CDR3 bases are TGTGCCAGCAATTGGGCAATCTCCTACGAGCAGTACTTC. Residues: CASNWAISYEQYF. The chain employs TRBV28 and TRBJ2-7; D remains unclear. This CDR3 contains 13 residues. The V end was cut by 7 bases, the J end by 0 bases, with 10 bases between. Looked up from germline, CDR1 is MDHEN and CDR2 is SYDVKM.

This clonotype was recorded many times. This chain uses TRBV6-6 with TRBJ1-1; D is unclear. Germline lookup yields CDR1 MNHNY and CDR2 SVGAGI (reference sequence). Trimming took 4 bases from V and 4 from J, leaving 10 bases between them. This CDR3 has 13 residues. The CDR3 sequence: CASSSLGSTEAFF. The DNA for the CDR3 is TGTGCCAGCAGTTCCTTGGGTAGCACTGAAGCTTTCTTT.

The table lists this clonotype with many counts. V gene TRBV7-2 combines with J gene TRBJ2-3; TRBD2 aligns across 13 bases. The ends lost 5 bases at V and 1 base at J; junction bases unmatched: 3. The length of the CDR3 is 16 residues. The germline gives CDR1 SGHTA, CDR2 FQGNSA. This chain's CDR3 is CASSAGTSGGTDTQYF. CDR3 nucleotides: TGTGCCAGCAGCGCCGGGACTAGCGGGGGCACAGATACGCAGTATTTT.

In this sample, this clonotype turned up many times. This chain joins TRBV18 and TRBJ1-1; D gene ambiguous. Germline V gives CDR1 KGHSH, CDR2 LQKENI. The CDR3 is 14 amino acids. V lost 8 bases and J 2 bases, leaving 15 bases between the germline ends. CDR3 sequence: CASPGRGINTEAFF. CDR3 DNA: TGTGCCAGCCCAGGCCGAGGGATCAACACTGAAGCTTTCTTT.

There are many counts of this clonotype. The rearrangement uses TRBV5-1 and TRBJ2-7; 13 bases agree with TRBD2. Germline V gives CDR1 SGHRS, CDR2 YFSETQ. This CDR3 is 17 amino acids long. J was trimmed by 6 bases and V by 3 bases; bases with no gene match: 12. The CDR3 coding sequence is TGCGCCAGCAGCTATACTAGACTAGCGGGAGGCCGCGGCGAGCAGTACTTC. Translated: CASSYTRLAGGRGEQYF.

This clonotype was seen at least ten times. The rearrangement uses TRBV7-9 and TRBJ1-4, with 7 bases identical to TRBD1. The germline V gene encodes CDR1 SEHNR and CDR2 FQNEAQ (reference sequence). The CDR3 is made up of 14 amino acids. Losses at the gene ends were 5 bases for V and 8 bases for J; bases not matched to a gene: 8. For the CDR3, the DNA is TGTGCCAGCAGCCGTACAGGGGAGGGCGAAAAACTGTTTTTT. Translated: CASSRTGEGEKLFF.

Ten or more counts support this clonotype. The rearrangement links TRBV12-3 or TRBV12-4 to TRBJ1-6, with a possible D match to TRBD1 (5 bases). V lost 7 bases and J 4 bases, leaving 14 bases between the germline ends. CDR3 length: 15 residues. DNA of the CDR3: TGTGCCAGCACCGAGGGGCAGGCTTATAATTCACCCCTCCACTTT. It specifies CASTEGQAYNSPLHF.

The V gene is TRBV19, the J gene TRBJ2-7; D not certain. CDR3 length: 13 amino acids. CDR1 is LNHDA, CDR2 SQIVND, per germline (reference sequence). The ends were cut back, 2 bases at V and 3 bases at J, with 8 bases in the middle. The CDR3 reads CASSIRLYYEQYF. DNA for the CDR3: TGTGCCAGTAGTATAAGGCTGTACTACGAGCAGTACTTC.

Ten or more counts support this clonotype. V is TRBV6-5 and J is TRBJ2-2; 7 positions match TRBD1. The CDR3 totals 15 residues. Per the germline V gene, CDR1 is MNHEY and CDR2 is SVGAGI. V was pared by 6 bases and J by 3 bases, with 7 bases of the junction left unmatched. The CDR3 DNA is TGTGCCAGCAGGGACGACAGGGCGCACACCGGGGAGCTGTTTTTT. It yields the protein CASRDDRAHTGELFF.

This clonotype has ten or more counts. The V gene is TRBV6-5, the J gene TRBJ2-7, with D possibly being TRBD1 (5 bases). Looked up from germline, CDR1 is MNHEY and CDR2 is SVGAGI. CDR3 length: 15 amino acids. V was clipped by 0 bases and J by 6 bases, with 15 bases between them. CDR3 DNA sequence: TGTGCCAGCAGTTACTCCCGAGCGTCAGGGTCCGAGCAGTACTTC. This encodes CASSYSRASGSEQYF.

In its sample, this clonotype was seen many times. CDR3 DNA sequence: TGTGCCAGCAGCCAAGGAGGTCGTTTTGTGGGGGGGCCTGAGCCCCAGCATTTT. This encodes CASSQGGRFVGGPEPQHF. This chain uses TRBV3-1 with TRBJ1-5; weak D call: TRBD1 (6 bases). Germline values: CDR1 LGHDT, CDR2 YNNKEL (reference sequence). The CDR3 covers 18 residues. Between the trimmed V and J ends, which lost 1 base and 8 bases, there was a span of 24 bases.

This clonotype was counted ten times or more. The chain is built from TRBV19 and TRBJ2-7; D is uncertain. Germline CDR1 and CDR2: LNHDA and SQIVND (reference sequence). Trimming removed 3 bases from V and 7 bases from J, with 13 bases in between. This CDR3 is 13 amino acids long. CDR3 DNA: TGTGCCAGTAGTATTTCGGTTAATCTGGAGCAGTACTTC. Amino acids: CASSISVNLEQYF.

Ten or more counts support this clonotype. CDR3 region: CASSRGVNTEAFF. DNA of the CDR3: TGTGCCAGCAGCCGAGGGGTAAACACTGAAGCTTTCTTT. The rearrangement uses TRBV7-2 and TRBJ1-1; perhaps TRBD1 as D (5 bases). The germline gives CDR1 SGHTA, CDR2 FQGNSA. This CDR3 is 13 amino acids long. Between the trimmed V and J ends, which lost 5 bases and 2 bases, there was a span of 9 bases.

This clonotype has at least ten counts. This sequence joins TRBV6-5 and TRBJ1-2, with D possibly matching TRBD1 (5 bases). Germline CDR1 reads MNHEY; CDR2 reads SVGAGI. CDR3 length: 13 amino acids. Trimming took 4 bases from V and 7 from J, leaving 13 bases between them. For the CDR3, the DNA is TGTGCCAGCAGTTTTGGCCAGGGCCCTGGCTACACCTTC. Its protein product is CASSFGQGPGYTF.

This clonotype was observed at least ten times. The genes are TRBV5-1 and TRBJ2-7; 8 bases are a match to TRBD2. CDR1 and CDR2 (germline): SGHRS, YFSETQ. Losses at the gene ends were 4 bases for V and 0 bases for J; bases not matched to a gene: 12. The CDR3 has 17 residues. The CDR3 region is CASSERRTSGPSYEQYF. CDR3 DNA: TGCGCCAGCAGCGAAAGGCGTACTAGCGGACCCTCCTACGAGCAGTACTTC.